This entry lists 27 T cell receptor beta chains sequenced from one sample in a study of blood T cell repertoires in COVID-19. The data were produced by immunoSEQ multiplex PCR, yet TCRdb's version contains in-frame clones alone and is incomplete. The sample has a few hundred thousand clones, around 86% seen once. The specimen was peripheral blood. All receptors come from a man under 40 who had recovered from COVID-19.

J is TRBJ1-1 and V is TRBV9, with a possible D match to TRBD1 (5 bases). There are 16 residues in the CDR3. Germline-derived CDR1 and CDR2 are SGDLS and YYNGEE. Trimming removed 4 bases at V and 6 bases at J, with 22 bases between. CDR3 protein: CASSPSSGGSRAEAFF. For the CDR3, the DNA is TGTGCCAGCAGCCCAAGCTCCGGGGGGAGTCGGGCTGAAGCTTTCTTT.

The chain couples TRBV5-5 to TRBJ1-2; no clear D gene. The CDR3 runs 14 residues. V lost 3 bases, J lost 2 bases, and 11 bases lay in between. Germline values: CDR1 SGHKS, CDR2 YYEKEE (reference sequence). The CDR3 spells CASSSFVLNYGYTF. As DNA, the CDR3 is TGTGCCAGCAGCTCCTTCGTCCTAAACTATGGCTACACCTTC.

The V gene is TRBV6-5, the J gene TRBJ1-1; D uncertain. The CDR3 loop spans 14 amino acids. The V gene lost 6 bases and the J gene lost 5 bases, with 16 bases spanning the gap. Germline loops: CDR1 MNHEY, CDR2 SVGAGI. The CDR3 reads CASSSEVSGTEAFF. The CDR3 coding sequence is TGTGCCAGCAGCAGTGAAGTTTCCGGGACTGAAGCTTTCTTT.

The gene calls are TRBV19 and TRBJ2-7; the match to TRBD1 covers 8 bases. This CDR3 contains 13 residues. Germline CDR1 LNHDA, CDR2 SQIVND (reference sequence). The J segment lost 6 bases and the V segment lost 2 bases, leaving 3 bases of the junction unmatched. The CDR3 here is CASSITGQGEQYF. The CDR3 DNA follows: TGTGCCAGTAGTATAACCGGACAGGGCGAGCAGTACTTC.

This chain joins TRBV28 and TRBJ2-7; D remains unclear. There are 13 residues in the CDR3. Trimming took 3 bases from V and 6 from J, leaving 12 bases between them. Germline CDR1 and CDR2: MDHEN and SYDVKM. In DNA, the CDR3 is TGTGCCAGCAGTTTCCCAGTTTCCCTCGAGCAGTACTTC. This sequence encodes CASSFPVSLEQYF. The entire variable domain, with the rest obtained from reference TRBV28 and TRBJ2-7, is as follows: DVKVTQSSRYLVKRTGEKVFLECVQDMDHENMFWYRQDPGLGLRLIYFSYDVKMKEKGDIPEGYSVSREKKERFSLILESASTNQTSMYLCASSFPVSLEQYFGPGTRLTVT.

This chain links TRBV30 with TRBJ1-3, with D perhaps matching TRBD1 (5 bases). Between the trimmed V and J ends, which lost 2 bases and 5 bases, there was a span of 13 bases. Germline V CDR1 and CDR2: GTSNPN, SVGIG (reference sequence). CDR3 length: 14 residues. CDR3 sequence (DNA): TGTGCCTGGAGTTGGCAGGGAGGAAGAAACACCATATATTTT. Protein sequence: CAWSWQGGRNTIYF. The whole variable domain, filled in from reference TRBV30 and TRBJ1-3, reads SQTIHQWPATLVQPVGSPLSLECTVEGTSNPNLYWYRQAAGRGLQLLFYSVGIGQISSEVPQNLSASRPQDRQFILSSKKLLLSDSGFYLCAWSWQGGRNTIYFGEGSWLTVV.

V is TRBV30 and J is TRBJ1-1; no clear D gene. The CDR3 has 11 residues. CDR1 and CDR2 from the germline V gene are GTSNPN and SVGIG (reference sequence). V was clipped by 2 bases and J by 2 bases, with 3 bases between them. The chain's CDR3 is CAWSINTEAFF. For the CDR3, the DNA is TGTGCCTGGAGTATAAACACTGAAGCTTTCTTT. Together with reference TRBV30 and TRBJ1-1, the CDR3 gives the full variable domain: SQTIHQWPATLVQPVGSPLSLECTVEGTSNPNLYWYRQAAGRGLQLLFYSVGIGQISSEVPQNLSASRPQDRQFILSSKKLLLSDSGFYLCAWSINTEAFFGQGTRLTVV.

V gene TRBV7-2 combines with J gene TRBJ2-7, with TRBD2 as a possible D gene (6 bases). The CDR3 covers 16 residues. The germline V gene encodes CDR1 SGHTA and CDR2 FQGNSA. V lost 5 bases, J lost 0 bases, and 17 bases lay in between. CDR3 DNA sequence: TGTGCCAGCAGCCCGGGGGTGGCGGGGAGCTCCTACGAGCAGTACTTC. This encodes CASSPGVAGSSYEQYF. The variable domain in full, completed from reference TRBV7-2 and TRBJ2-7, reads GAGVSQSPSNKVTEKGKDVELRCDPISGHTALYWYRQSLGQGLEFLIYFQGNSAPDKSGLPSDRFSAERTGGSVSTLTIQRTQQEDSAVYLCASSPGVAGSSYEQYFGPGTRLTVT.

The chain uses TRBV7-2 and TRBJ1-1, with 7 bases lining up with TRBD1. The germline CDR1 and CDR2 sequences are SGHTA and FQGNSA. Trimming cost V 5 bases and J 10 bases; bases outside gene matches: 16. The CDR3 is 15 residues long. CDR3 nucleotides: TGTGCCAGCAGCCTACAGGGGAATGGCTTGGCAGCAGCTTTCTTT. Translated, it gives CASSLQGNGLAAAFF.

The gene calls are TRBV7-8 and TRBJ1-3; no definite D call. V lost 1 base and J 0 bases, leaving 16 bases between the germline ends. Germline V gives CDR1 SGHVS, CDR2 FQNEAQ. This CDR3 comprises 18 residues. The DNA for the CDR3 is TGTGCCAGCAGCTTAGGAGGGTACCCGCCGAACTCTGGAAACACCATATATTTT. Translation gives CASSLGGYPPNSGNTIYF.

V is TRBV12-3 or TRBV12-4 and J is TRBJ1-2; tentative D call: TRBD1 (5 bases). Trimming removed 6 bases at V and 0 bases at J, with 8 bases between. This CDR3 spans 13 amino acids. Written as DNA, the CDR3 is TGTGCCAGCAGGGGGCAAGCTAACTATGGCTACACCTTC. This codes for CASRGQANYGYTF.

This clone was seen a single time. The chain is built from TRBV24-1 and TRBJ2-7, with TRBD1 matching over 7 bases. Trimming cost V 6 bases and J 0 bases; bases outside gene matches: 10. CDR3 size: 16 residues. Germline V gene lookup returns CDR1 KGHDR and CDR2 SFDVKD. The CDR3 DNA sequence: TGTGCCACCAGTTTTAACAGGGGATTGAGCTCCTACGAGCAGTACTTC. This translates into CATSFNRGLSSYEQYF.

This chain uses TRBV4-1 with TRBJ2-7; 7 bases are a match to TRBD1. J was trimmed by 3 bases and V by 0 bases; bases with no gene match: 8. The CDR3 has 16 amino acids. Germline V gene sequence: CDR1 MGHRA, CDR2 YSYEKL. The chain's CDR3 is CASSQDGDSPYYEQYF. In nucleotides, the CDR3 is TGCGCCAGCAGCCAAGATGGGGACAGTCCCTACTACGAGCAGTACTTC.

The chain recombines TRBV24-1 with TRBJ2-5; perhaps TRBD1 as D (5 bases). The CDR3 contains 13 residues. V was clipped by 5 bases and J by 0 bases, with 6 bases between them. CDR1 is KGHDR, CDR2 SFDVKD, per germline. In DNA form, the CDR3 reads TGTGCCACCAGTGGACAGAACCAAGAGACCCAGTACTTC. This codes for CATSGQNQETQYF.

The V call is TRBV18, the J call TRBJ1-1; no reliable D call. The CDR3 totals 13 residues. The germline gives CDR1 KGHSH, CDR2 LQKENI. V was cut by 1 base and J by 5 bases, with 8 bases left in between. The CDR3 coding sequence is TGTGCCAGCTCACCACTCGAGGAAACTGAAGCTTTCTTT. Its translation is CASSPLEETEAFF.

The rearrangement uses TRBV30 and TRBJ1-6, with a weak D call TRBD1 (6 bases). Trimming cost V 5 bases and J 14 bases, with 22 bases left between them. CDR3 length: 14 residues. The germline V gene has CDR1 GTSNPN and CDR2 SVGIG (reference sequence). CDR3 bases: TGTGCCTGGTTATCAGGGGCCACATATGAGGCCCTCCACTTT. Amino acids: CAWLSGATYEALHF.

V gene TRBV6-5 combines with J gene TRBJ2-7; no reliable D call. The CDR3 is made up of 14 amino acids. In germline, CDR1 is MNHEY, CDR2 SVGAGI. The V end was cut by 7 bases, the J end by 2 bases, with 15 bases between. The CDR3 protein is CASITRLRTYEQYF. CDR3 nucleotide sequence: TGTGCCAGCATAACCCGACTCCGTACCTACGAGCAGTACTTC.

This clone was observed once. The V and J genes are TRBV3-1 (or the pseudogene TRBV3-2) and TRBJ2-7, with a weak D call TRBD2 (5 bases). The CDR3 is 15 amino acids. Per germline, CDR1 LGHDT and CDR2 YNNKEL (reference sequence). Trimming took 1 base from V and 6 from J, leaving 16 bases between them. This CDR3 is CASSQGRGYPIEQYF. As DNA, the CDR3 is TGTGCCAGCAGCCAAGGGCGAGGGTACCCTATCGAGCAGTACTTC.

The CDR3 reads CASSLGGAREQFF. Here the CDR3 DNA reads TGTGCCAGCAGTCTGGGGGGGGCTAGGGAGCAGTTCTTC. The chain links TRBV27 to TRBJ2-1, with D tentatively TRBD2 (7 bases). Trimming removed 5 bases at V and 10 bases at J, with 15 bases between. The germline gives CDR1 MNHEY, CDR2 SMNVEV (reference sequence). The CDR3 loop spans 13 amino acids.

The chain employs TRBV4-1 and TRBJ1-5; maybe TRBD1 (5 bases). The germline V gene has CDR1 MGHRA and CDR2 YSYEKL. Trimming removed 5 bases at V and 6 bases at J, with 23 bases between. This CDR3 region has 17 residues. The CDR3 spells CASSLHPRAGGGQPQHF. The CDR3 nucleotides are TGCGCCAGCAGCTTACACCCCCGGGCGGGGGGTGGTCAGCCCCAGCATTTT.

The chain joins TRBV5-1 to TRBJ1-1; TRBD1 might be the D (5 bases). V lost 0 bases to trimming and J lost 6 bases, with 9 bases between them. The CDR3 sequence is 13 residues long. The germline V gene encodes CDR1 SGHRS and CDR2 YFSETQ. CDR3 in amino acids: CASSLGRGPEAFF. CDR3 coding DNA: TGCGCCAGCAGCTTGGGTAGGGGCCCTGAAGCTTTCTTT. Combining the CDR3 with reference TRBV5-1 and TRBJ1-1 gives the whole variable domain KAGVTQTPRYLIKTRGQQVTLSCSPISGHRSVSWYQQTPGQGLQFLFEYFSETQRNKGNFPGRFSGRQFSNSRSEMNVSTLELGDSALYLCASSLGRGPEAFFGQGTRLTVV.

The chain combines TRBV6-5 with TRBJ1-2; tentatively, D is TRBD1 (5 bases). V lost 7 bases, J lost 1 base, and 13 bases lay in between. The CDR3 contains 14 residues. Germline CDR1 MNHEY, CDR2 SVGAGI. In DNA form, the CDR3 reads TGTGCCAGCACGGGGGACGCCGTTAACTATGGCTACACCTTC. It is translated as CASTGDAVNYGYTF.

The chain employs TRBV12-5 and TRBJ1-5; D gene ambiguous. V lost 0 bases to trimming and J lost 1 base, with 13 bases between them. The CDR3 spans 17 residues. Per germline, CDR1 LGHNT and CDR2 FRNRAP. CDR3 loop: CASGLVLEGTSNQPQHF. The CDR3, as DNA: TGTGCTAGTGGTTTGGTATTGGAGGGAACGAGCAATCAGCCCCAGCATTTT.

The chain combines TRBV5-1 with TRBJ2-3; 8 bases match TRBD1. The CDR3 length is 16 residues. Germline values: CDR1 SGHRS, CDR2 YFSETQ. The ends lost 0 bases at V and 4 bases at J; junction bases unmatched: 7. The CDR3 nucleotides are TGCGCCAGCAGCTTGGACCCACAGGGGGTCGCAGATACGCAGTATTTT. It is translated as CASSLDPQGVADTQYF.

This clone was observed once. The chain links TRBV4-2 to TRBJ2-7, with 8 bases matching TRBD2. Germline values: CDR1 LGHNA, CDR2 YNFKEQ. The junction had 8 bases not matched to a gene; V was cut back by 4 bases and J by 3 bases. The CDR3 covers 15 residues. The CDR3 reads CASSPISGESYEQYF. CDR3 bases: TGTGCCAGCAGCCCCATTAGCGGGGAAAGCTACGAGCAGTACTTC.

This chain's CDR3 is CASSFPRQGIHF. DNA for the CDR3: TGTGCCAGCAGTTTCCCTCGACAGGGTATCCACTTT. The chain has TRBV28 and TRBJ1-6; 7 nucleotides align to TRBD1. Per germline, CDR1 MDHEN and CDR2 SYDVKM. The CDR3 length is 12 residues. V lost 3 bases and J lost 17; bases outside the gene matches: 7.

The CDR3 loop reads CSVQTGGRRAFF. For the CDR3, the DNA is TGCAGCGTGCAGACAGGGGGAAGGCGGGCTTTCTTT. The J gene is TRBJ1-1, the V gene TRBV29-1; 9 bases align to TRBD1. V lost 6 bases and J lost 11; bases outside the gene matches: 10. Per germline, CDR1 SQVTM and CDR2 ANQGSEA. The CDR3 length is 12 residues.